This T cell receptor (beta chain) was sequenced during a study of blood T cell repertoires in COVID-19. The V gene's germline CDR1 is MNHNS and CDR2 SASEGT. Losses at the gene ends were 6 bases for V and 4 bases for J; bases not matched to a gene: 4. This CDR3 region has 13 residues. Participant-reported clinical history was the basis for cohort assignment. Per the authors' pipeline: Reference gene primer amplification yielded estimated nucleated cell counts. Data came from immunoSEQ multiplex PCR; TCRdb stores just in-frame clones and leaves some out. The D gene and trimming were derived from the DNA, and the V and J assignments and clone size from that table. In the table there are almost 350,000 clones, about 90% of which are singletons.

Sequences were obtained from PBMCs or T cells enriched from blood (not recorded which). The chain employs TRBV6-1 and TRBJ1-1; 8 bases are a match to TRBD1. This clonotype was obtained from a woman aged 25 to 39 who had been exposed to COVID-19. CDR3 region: CASRQTGVTEAFF. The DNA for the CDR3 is TGTGCCAGCAGACAGACAGGGGTCACTGAAGCTTTCTTT.